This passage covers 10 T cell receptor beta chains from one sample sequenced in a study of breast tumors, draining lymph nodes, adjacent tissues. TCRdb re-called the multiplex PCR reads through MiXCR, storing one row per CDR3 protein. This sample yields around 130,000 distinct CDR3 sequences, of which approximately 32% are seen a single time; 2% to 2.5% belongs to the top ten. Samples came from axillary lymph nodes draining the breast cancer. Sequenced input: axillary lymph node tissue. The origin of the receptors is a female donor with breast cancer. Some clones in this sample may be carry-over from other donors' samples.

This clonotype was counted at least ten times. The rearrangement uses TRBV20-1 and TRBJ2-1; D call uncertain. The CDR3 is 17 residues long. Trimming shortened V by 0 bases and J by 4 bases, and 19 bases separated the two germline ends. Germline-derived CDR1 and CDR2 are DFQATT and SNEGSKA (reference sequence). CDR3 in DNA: TGCAGTGCTAGAGAGGACGAGTCCAGATCCCGATACAATGAGCAGTTCTTC. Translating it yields CSAREDESRSRYNEQFF.

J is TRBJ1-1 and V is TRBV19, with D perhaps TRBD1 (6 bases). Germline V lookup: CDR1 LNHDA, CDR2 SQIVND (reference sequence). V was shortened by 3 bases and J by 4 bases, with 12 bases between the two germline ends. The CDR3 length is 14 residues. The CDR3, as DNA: TGTGCCAGTAGTATGCGGGGGGCGCCCACTGAAGCTTTCTTT. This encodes CASSMRGAPTEAFF.

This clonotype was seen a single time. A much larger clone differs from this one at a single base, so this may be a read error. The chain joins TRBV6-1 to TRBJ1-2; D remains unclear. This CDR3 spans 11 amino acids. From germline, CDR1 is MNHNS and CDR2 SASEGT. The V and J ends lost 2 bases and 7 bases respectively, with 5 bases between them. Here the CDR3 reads CASSESRGYTF. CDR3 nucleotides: TGTGCCAGCAGTGAATCTCGTGGCTACACCTTC.

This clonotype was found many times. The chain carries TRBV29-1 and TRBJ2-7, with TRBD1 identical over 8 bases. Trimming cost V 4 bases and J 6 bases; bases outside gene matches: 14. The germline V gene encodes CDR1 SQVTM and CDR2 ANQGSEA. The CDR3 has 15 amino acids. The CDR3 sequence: CSVVTRTGSFSEQYF. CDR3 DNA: TGCAGCGTTGTAACTAGGACAGGGAGTTTTTCCGAGCAGTACTTC.

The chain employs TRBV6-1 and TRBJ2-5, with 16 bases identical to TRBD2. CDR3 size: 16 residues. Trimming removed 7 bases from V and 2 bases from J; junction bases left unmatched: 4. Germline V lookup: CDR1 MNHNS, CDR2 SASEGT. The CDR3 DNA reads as TGTGCCAGCATAGGGGGACTAGCGGGGGGGCAAGAGACCCAGTACTTC. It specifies CASIGGLAGGQETQYF.

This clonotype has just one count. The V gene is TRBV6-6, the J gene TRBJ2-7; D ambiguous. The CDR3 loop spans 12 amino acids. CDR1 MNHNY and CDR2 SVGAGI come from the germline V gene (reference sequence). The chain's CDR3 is CASSHSTCGQYV. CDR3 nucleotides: TGTGCCAGCAGTCACTCGACATGCGGGCAGTACGTC.

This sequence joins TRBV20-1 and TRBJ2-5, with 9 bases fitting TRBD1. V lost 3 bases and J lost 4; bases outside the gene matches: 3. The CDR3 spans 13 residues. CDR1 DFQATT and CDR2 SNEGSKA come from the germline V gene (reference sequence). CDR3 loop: CSARDRGVETQYF. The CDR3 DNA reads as TGCAGTGCTAGGGACAGGGGAGTAGAGACCCAGTACTTC.

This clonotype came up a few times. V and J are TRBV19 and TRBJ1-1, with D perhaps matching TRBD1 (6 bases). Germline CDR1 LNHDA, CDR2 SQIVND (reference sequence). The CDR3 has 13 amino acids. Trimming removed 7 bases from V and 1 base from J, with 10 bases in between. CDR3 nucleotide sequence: TGTGCCAGTAAACAGGGCCCGAACACTGAAGCTTTCTTT. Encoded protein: CASKQGPNTEAFF. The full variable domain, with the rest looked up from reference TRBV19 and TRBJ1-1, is DGGITQSPKYLFRKEGQNVTLSCEQNLNHDAMYWYRQDPGQGLRLIYYSQIVNDFQKGDIAEGYSVSREKKESFPLTVTSAQKNPTAFYLCASKQGPNTEAFFGQGTRLTVV.

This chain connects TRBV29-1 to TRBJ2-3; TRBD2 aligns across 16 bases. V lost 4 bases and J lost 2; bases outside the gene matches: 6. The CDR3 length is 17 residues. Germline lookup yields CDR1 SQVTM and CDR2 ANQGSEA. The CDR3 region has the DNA TGCAGCGTTGCGGGACTAGCGGGGGGGCCCTTCACAGATACGCAGTATTTT. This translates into CSVAGLAGGPFTDTQYF.

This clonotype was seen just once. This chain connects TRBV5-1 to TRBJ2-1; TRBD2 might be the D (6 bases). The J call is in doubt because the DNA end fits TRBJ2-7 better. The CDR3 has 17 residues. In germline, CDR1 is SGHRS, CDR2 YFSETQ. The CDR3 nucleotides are TGCGCCAGCAGCTTGGCCACGGGGGACTCCCCAGGTTACGAGCAGTACTTC. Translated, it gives CASSLATGDSPGYEQYF.